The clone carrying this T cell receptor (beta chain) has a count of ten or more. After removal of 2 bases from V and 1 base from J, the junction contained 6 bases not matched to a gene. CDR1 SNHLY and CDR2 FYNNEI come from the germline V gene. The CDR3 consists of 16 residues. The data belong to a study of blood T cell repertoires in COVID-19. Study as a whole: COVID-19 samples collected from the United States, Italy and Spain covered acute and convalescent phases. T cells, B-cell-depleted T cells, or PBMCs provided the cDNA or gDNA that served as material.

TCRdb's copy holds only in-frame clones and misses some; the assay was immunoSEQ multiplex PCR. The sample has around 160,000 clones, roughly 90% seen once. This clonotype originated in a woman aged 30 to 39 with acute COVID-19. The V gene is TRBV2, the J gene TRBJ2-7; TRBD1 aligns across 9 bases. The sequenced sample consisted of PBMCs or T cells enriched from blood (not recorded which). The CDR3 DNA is TGTGCCAGCAGTGAACAGCAGGGACAGGGTTCCTACGAGCAGTACTTC. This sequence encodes CASSEQQGQGSYEQYF. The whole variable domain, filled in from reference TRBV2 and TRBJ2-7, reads EPEVTQTPSHQVTQMGQEVILRCVPISNHLYFYWYRQILGQKVEFLVSFYNNEISEKSEIFDDQFSVERPDGSNFTLKIRSTKLEDSAMYFCASSEQQGQGSYEQYFGPGTRLTVT.